What follows are 17 T cell receptor beta chains derived from one specimen sequenced in a study of T cell clonality in common variable immunodeficiency. The repertoire was sequenced with immunoSEQ multiplex PCR; TCRdb's copy has only in-frame clones and lacks some. Observed in the sample are fewer than 75,000 clones, none of them singletons. The sample taken for sequencing was peripheral blood mononuclear cells. The receptors were sampled from a person aged 18-70 years in good health.

This clone was counted at least ten times. The DNA ends 3 residues before the CDR3 does, and the rest of the CDR3 is filled in from the germline J gene. The chain employs TRBV19 and TRBJ2-3, with unresolved D. V dropped 3 bases and J dropped 2 bases, with 12 bases sitting between them. The CDR3 loop spans 15 amino acids. CDR1 and CDR2 from the germline V gene are LNHDA and SQIVND (reference sequence). Partial CDR3 DNA: TGTGCCAGTAGTATCTTGGCCGCCGCCACAGATACG. Translating gives CASSILAAATDT. The CDR3 as a whole reads CASSILAAATDTQYF.

This clone has a count of ten or more. The read is 3 residues too short to cover the CDR3 end, so that end is filled in from the germline J gene. The chain recombines TRBV2 with TRBJ1-1; D is undetermined. CDR1 and CDR2 from the germline V gene are SNHLY and FYNNEI. The CDR3 extends over 15 amino acids. Trimming stripped 2 bases from V and 4 bases from J, with 14 bases between. CDR3 bases read: TGTGCCAGCAGTGAATTACGGGTTGTCTTCACTGAA. This codes for CASSELRVVFTE. The full CDR3 sequence reads CASSELRVVFTEAFF.

This clone was observed at least ten times. The read stops 3 residues short of the end of the CDR3; the missing end is completed from the germline J gene. This sequence joins TRBV7-3 and TRBJ1-6; 11 nucleotides align to TRBD1. J lost 9 bases, V lost 8 bases, and 0 bases had no gene match. Looked up from germline, CDR1 is SGHTA and CDR2 is FQGTGA. This CDR3 comprises 12 residues. This CDR3 reads CASGQGASPLHF. The DNA read from the CDR3 is TGTGCCAGCGGACAGGGGGCTTCACCC.

This clone was seen repeatedly, ten times or more. The sequence runs out 3 residues before the end of the CDR3; the remainder is reconstructed from the germline J gene. The chain couples TRBV5-4 to TRBJ2-3; TRBD2 agrees at 11 bases. The CDR3 length is 13 residues. The germline V gene has CDR1 SGHNT and CDR2 YYREEE (reference sequence). The V gene end was trimmed by 8 bases and the J gene end by 3 bases; junction bases not matched to a gene: 2. The CDR3 here is CASVAGGTDTQYF. Incomplete CDR3 DNA: TGTGCCAGTGTAGCGGGGGGGACAGATACG. Looking up the rest from reference TRBV5-4 and TRBJ2-3 gives the full variable domain: ETGVTQSPTHLIKTRGQQVTLRCSSQSGHNTVSWYQQALGQGPQFIFQYYREEENGRGNFPPRFSGLQFPNYSSELNVNALELDDSALYLCASVAGGTDTQYFGPGTRLTVL.

This clone was counted many times. From the germline J gene comes the end of the CDR3, since the read stops 3 residues before it. The chain joins TRBV7-6 to TRBJ2-7; 9 nucleotides line up with TRBD1. J lost 3 bases, V lost 5 bases, and 8 bases had no gene match. The germline V gene has CDR1 SGHVS and CDR2 FNYEAQ. This CDR3 has 15 residues. The chain's CDR3 is CASSLTGQGDYEQYF. The covered CDR3 bases are TGTGCCAGCAGCCTAACGGGACAGGGTGACTACGAG.

This clone was recorded at least ten times. The CDR3 end lies 3 residues beyond the end of the read and is filled in from the germline J gene. The chain is built from TRBV20-1 and TRBJ2-2, with a weak D call TRBD1 (6 bases). This CDR3 has 13 residues. The ends were cut back, 4 bases at V and 5 bases at J, with 11 bases in the middle. The germline V gene encodes CDR1 DFQATT and CDR2 SNEGSKA (reference sequence). The part of the CDR3 DNA that was read is TGCAGTGCTACGACAGGATTAACCGGGGAG. Protein product: CSATTGLTGE. The whole CDR3 reads CSATTGLTGELFF.

This clone was picked up many times. The read ends 3 residues before the CDR3 terminus; that terminus is restored from the germline J gene. This chain uses TRBV15 with TRBJ1-5, with TRBD1 as a possible D gene (6 bases). The ends were cut back, 7 bases at V and 9 bases at J, with 22 bases in the middle. The CDR3 is 15 amino acids. Germline values: CDR1 LNHNV, CDR2 YYDKDF (reference sequence). The CDR3 DNA, read in part, is TGTGCCACCACCCATACAGGGTCTGTAATGATGCCC. This translates into CATTHTGSVMMP. The entire CDR3 protein reads CATTHTGSVMMPQHF.

This clone was recorded at least ten times. The CDR3 end falls 3 residues outside the read, so it is completed with the germline J gene. This sequence joins TRBV5-1 and TRBJ1-1; unclear D gene. Germline CDR1 reads SGHRS; CDR2 reads YFSETQ. There are 11 residues in the CDR3. The CDR3 DNA, read in part, is TGCGCCAGCAGAGGTGGCACCGAA. This codes for CASRGGTE. The CDR3 in its entirety is CASRGGTEAFF.

This clone appeared a few times. The sequenced CDR3 bases are TGTGCCCTCAACCTGGACTATTACAATGAG. Protein product: CALNLDYYNE. The full-length CDR3 reads as CALNLDYYNEAFF. The chain recombines TRBV30 with TRBJ1-1; D remains ambiguous. The read falls 3 residues short of the CDR3 end, and the missing part is taken from the germline J gene. The CDR3 runs 13 residues. In germline, CDR1 is GTSNPN, CDR2 SVGIG (reference sequence).

In this sample, this clone turned up many times. The read falls 3 residues short of the CDR3 end, and the missing part is taken from the germline J gene. This chain uses TRBV7-3 with TRBJ2-1, with TRBD2 matching 10 bases. This CDR3 contains 18 residues. V trimming: 1 base; J trimming: 6 bases; junction bases outside the gene matches: 12. Germline V lookup: CDR1 SGHTA, CDR2 FQGTGA. CDR3 bases read: TGTGCCAGCAGCTTAAAGAGCCTGGAGCGGGGGGGTCCCAATGAG. Its protein product is CASSLKSLERGGPNE. The full CDR3 sequence reads CASSLKSLERGGPNEQFF.

This clone was counted at least ten times. A junction end diverges from the germline sequence, so it may reflect a read error. The read stops 3 residues short of the end of the CDR3; the missing end is completed from the germline J gene. The chain couples TRBV10-3 to TRBJ1-3, with 9 bases identical to TRBD1. The CDR3 is 15 residues long. Germline loops: CDR1 ENHRY, CDR2 SYGVKD. The CDR3: CAIGETDRGTYTIYF. The CDR3 bases that were read are TGTGCCATCGGTGAAACGGACAGGGGTACATACACC.

This clone has a count of ten or more. The sequenced fragment ends 3 residues before the CDR3 boundary, so the rest is inferred from the germline J gene. The chain is built from TRBV11-2 and TRBJ1-1, with D unresolved. CDR3 length equals 15 residues. V was trimmed by 5 bases and J by 1 base, leaving 14 bases between them. CDR1 SGHAT and CDR2 FQNNGV come from the germline V gene. The covered CDR3 bases are TGTGCCAGCAGCCGCTACCACAGTGAGAACACTGAA. Its translation is CASSRYHSENTE. The whole CDR3 sequence is CASSRYHSENTEAFF.

The table lists this clone with many counts. The read ends 3 residues before the CDR3 terminus; that terminus is restored from the germline J gene. This chain connects TRBV3-1 (or the pseudogene TRBV3-2) to TRBJ2-7; D is undetermined. The ends were cut back, 8 bases at V and 4 bases at J, with 9 bases in the middle. The CDR3 is 11 residues long. Germline CDR1 reads LGHDT; CDR2 reads YNNKEL (reference sequence). Partial CDR3 DNA: TGTGCCAGCGGTTCGGTTTACGAG. Protein: CASGSVYE. Given in full, the CDR3 is CASGSVYEQYF.

In this sample, this clone turned up many times. The covered CDR3 bases are TGTGCCAGCAGCTACGCACGGGGAGGGAACACCGGGGAG. Amino acids: CASSYARGGNTGE. The full CDR3 is CASSYARGGNTGELFF. The chain combines TRBV7-6 with TRBJ2-2; D might be TRBD2 (6 bases). Read sequence stops 3 residues before the CDR3 end, and the germline J gene provides the missing end. The CDR3 totals 16 residues. The germline V gene has CDR1 SGHVS and CDR2 FNYEAQ. V gave up 4 bases and J gave up 1 base, with 13 bases separating them.

This clone came up many times. The read ends 3 residues shy of where the CDR3 ends; the end is completed using the germline J gene. The chain links TRBV7-2 to TRBJ1-1; a possible D gene is TRBD1 (6 bases). CDR3 length equals 14 residues. CDR1 SGHTA and CDR2 FQGNSA come from the germline V gene. V was trimmed by 3 bases and J by 5 bases, leaving 13 bases between them. Partial CDR3 DNA: TGTGCCAGCAGCTTCCGGGCGAGGGGGACTGAA. Translation gives CASSFRARGTE. From start to end, the CDR3 is CASSFRARGTEAFF.

This clone has ten or more counts. The part of the CDR3 DNA that was read is TGTGCCAGCTCACCAGGCCAGGCAGGGGGGAGCTATGGC. Translation gives CASSPGQAGGSYG. The whole CDR3 protein reads CASSPGQAGGSYGYTF. The chain joins TRBV18 to TRBJ1-2, with 7 bases fitting TRBD1. Read coverage stops 3 residues before the CDR3 terminus; the germline J gene supplies the remainder. The length of the CDR3 is 16 residues. CDR1 and CDR2 from the germline V gene are KGHSH and LQKENI. Trimming took 2 bases from V and 4 from J; bases not matched to a gene: 10.

This clone was counted many times. CDR3 DNA (partial): TGTGCCAGCAGCTTACAGGGGCTAACCGGGGAG. Translating it yields CASSLQGLTGE. The full CDR3 protein reads CASSLQGLTGELFF. The chain recombines TRBV5-5 with TRBJ2-2; 7 nucleotides agree with TRBD1. Coverage ceases 3 residues before the CDR3 finishes, and the germline J gene fills in the end. Germline CDR1 reads SGHKS; CDR2 reads YYEKEE (reference sequence). V gave up 2 bases and J gave up 5 bases; unmatched junction bases: 3. The CDR3 is made up of 14 amino acids.